This entry is about one T cell receptor (beta chain). Its antigen is not known. One end of the junction is discordant with germline, which a read error may explain. This sample is drawn from a study of blood T cells in healthy people across ages. Whole-study results and caveats: The lack of PBMC sorting stopped any conclusive naive versus antigen-experienced comparison. Age showed a roughly linear inverse relationship with TCR beta diversity per million T cells.

CDR3 size: 13 residues. In germline, CDR1 is SGHTA, CDR2 FQGNSA. The use of a sample-barcoded 5' primer and a J-beta primer mix characterized a second PCR of roughly 7 to 11 cycles. Unique molecular identifiers of 12 random nucleotides labeled each cDNA. One entry per CDR3 protein results from TCRdb running MiXCR on the 5' RACE reads. Of 1.5 million to 2 million distinct CDR3 sequences in the sample, about 28% were seen once. The receptor comes from a woman aged 25 to 45 in good health. The sequencing input was blood. The chain employs TRBV7-2 and TRBJ1-5; D not resolved. CDR3: CAGSSEGGQPQHF. Written as DNA, the CDR3 is TGTGCCGGCAGCTCTGAAGGAGGACAGCCCCAGCATTTT.